The entry below describes one T cell receptor (beta chain). This entry belongs to a study of spatial heterogeneity in lung cancer. Trimming stripped 3 bases from V and 0 bases from J, with 14 bases between. The V gene's germline CDR1 is DFQATT and CDR2 SNEGSKA (reference sequence). The CDR3 runs 15 residues. Specified time point: sample taken at primary tumor resection. The authors sequenced whole RNA from tumor, nontumor lung or frozen PBMC without sorting. TCRdb used MiXCR to reprocess the 5' RACE reads, holding one entry per CDR3 protein. The table lists 95,000 or so distinct CDR3 sequences, around 9% of them singletons.

Source: PBMCs, taken at surgery. The clonotype originates from a male donor with early-stage non-small cell lung cancer. The chain is built from TRBV20-1 and TRBJ2-5, with D uncertain. The CDR3 nucleotides read TGCAGTGCTAGTATGGCAGGAAGGTACCAAGAGACCCAGTACTTC. This translates into CSASMAGRYQETQYF.